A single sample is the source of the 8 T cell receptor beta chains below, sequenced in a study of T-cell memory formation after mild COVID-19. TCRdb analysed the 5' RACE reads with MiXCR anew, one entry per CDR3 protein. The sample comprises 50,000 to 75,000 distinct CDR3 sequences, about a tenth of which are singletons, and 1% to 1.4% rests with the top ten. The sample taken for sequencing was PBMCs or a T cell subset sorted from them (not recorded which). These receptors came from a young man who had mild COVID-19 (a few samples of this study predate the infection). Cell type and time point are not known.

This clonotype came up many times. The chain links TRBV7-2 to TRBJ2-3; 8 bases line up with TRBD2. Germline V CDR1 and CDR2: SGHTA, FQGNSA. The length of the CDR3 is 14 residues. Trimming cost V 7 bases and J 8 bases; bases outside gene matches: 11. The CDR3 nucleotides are TGTGCCAGCACCGTACGGGGGGGGGAAGCTACGCAGTATTTT. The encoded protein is CASTVRGGEATQYF.

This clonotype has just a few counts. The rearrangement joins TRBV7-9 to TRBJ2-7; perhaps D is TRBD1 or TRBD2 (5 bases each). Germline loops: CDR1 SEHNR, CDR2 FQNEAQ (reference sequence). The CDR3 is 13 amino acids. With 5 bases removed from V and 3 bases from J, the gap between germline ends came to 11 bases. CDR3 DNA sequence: TGTGCCAGCAGCCTCGGGACGGGCTACGAGCAGTACGTC. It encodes CASSLGTGYEQYV.

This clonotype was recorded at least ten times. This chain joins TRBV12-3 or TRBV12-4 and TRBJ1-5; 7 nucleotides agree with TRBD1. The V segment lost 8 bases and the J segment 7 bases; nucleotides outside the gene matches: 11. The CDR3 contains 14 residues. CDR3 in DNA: TGTGCCAGCGGAGAAAACAGGGGTGGACAGCCCCAGCATTTT. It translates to CASGENRGGQPQHF.

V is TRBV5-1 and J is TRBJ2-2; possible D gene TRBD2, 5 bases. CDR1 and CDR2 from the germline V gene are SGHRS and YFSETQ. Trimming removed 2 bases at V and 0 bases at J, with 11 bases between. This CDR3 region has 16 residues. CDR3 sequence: CASSLAVPSNTGELFF. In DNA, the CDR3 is TGCGCCAGCAGCTTAGCGGTCCCCTCGAACACCGGGGAGCTGTTTTTT.

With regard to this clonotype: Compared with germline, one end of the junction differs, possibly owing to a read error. Here the CDR3 DNA reads TGTGCTAGCAGCCCCTGGCCGGGGGTAGAGACCCAGTACTTC. As protein: CASSPWPGVETQYF. This chain uses TRBV7-7 with TRBJ2-5; the D gene is possibly TRBD2 (6 bases). The CDR3 is made up of 14 amino acids. Germline lookup yields CDR1 SSHAT and CDR2 FNYEAQ (reference sequence).

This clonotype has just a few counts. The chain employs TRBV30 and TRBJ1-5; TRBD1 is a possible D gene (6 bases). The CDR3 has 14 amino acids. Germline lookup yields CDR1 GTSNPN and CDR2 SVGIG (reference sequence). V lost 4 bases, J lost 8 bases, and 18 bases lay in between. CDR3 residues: CAWTILQGVEPQHF. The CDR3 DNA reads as TGTGCCTGGACAATATTACAGGGAGTCGAGCCCCAGCATTTT.

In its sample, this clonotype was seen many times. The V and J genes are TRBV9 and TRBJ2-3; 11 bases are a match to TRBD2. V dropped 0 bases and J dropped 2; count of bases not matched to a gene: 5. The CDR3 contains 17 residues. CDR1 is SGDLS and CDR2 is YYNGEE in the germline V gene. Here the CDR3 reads CASSVVDSGGVTDTQYF. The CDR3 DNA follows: TGTGCCAGCAGCGTAGTTGATAGCGGGGGGGTCACAGATACGCAGTATTTT.

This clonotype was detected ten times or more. The CDR3 loop is CASSLLTAGMPTDTQYF. Here the CDR3 DNA reads TGTGCCAGCAGCTTACTCACAGCGGGCATGCCCACAGATACGCAGTATTTT. This sequence joins TRBV7-2 and TRBJ2-3, with a weak D call TRBD2 (6 bases). The CDR3 totals 17 residues. Trimming took 2 bases from V and 2 from J, leaving 17 bases between them. CDR1 and CDR2 from the germline V gene are SGHTA and FQGNSA.